Sequencing of this T cell receptor (beta chain) was carried out in a study of Ad26.COV2.S vaccination and SARS-CoV-2 variants. Whole-study results and caveats: For non-spike TCRs, breadth in vaccine recipients resembled that in placebo recipients.

Assay: immunoSEQ multiplex PCR; the TCRdb copy retains only in-frame clones and omits some. The top ten clones hold more than 3% of a sample with around 380,000 clones, approximately 91% of them seen once. Remarks on this clone: Its antigen is not known.

Treatment described: some 19 received Ad26.COV2.S at low or high dose, single or two shots; 5 received placebo; per-sample allocation not given. Collection of the samples took place on day 63 after the first injection of vaccine or placebo. V was clipped by 5 bases and J by 3 bases, with 8 bases between them. This CDR3 contains 13 residues. Germline CDR1 SGHTA, CDR2 FQGNSA. The clonotype originates from a person between 18 and 65 years old who received the Ad26.COV2.S COVID-19 vaccine or a placebo. Sequencing used peripheral blood, obtained in a trial of Ad26.COV2.S vaccine versus placebo. V gene TRBV7-2 combines with J gene TRBJ2-1, with D maybe TRBD2 (6 bases). The CDR3 bases are TGTGCCAGCAGCCTTAGCGGCTACAATGAGCAGTTCTTC. This translates into CASSLSGYNEQFF.